A selection of T cell receptor beta chains follows, all from one sample in a study of cytotoxic CD8 clonotypes in ibrutinib-treated CLL. Using immunoSEQ multiplex PCR, the repertoire was profiled, and TCRdb retains in-frame clones only, with some absent. Here the sample spans roughly 250,000 clones, 70% being singletons. The sample here was PBMCs, taken after 24 months of ibrutinib treatment. All receptors derive from a human donor with chronic lymphocytic leukemia. Each CDR3 is given with its conserved first and last residue. A D gene is named only where the DNA matches it firmly. Part of the rows lack a size; the others show once, few, many or a class for expanded clones.

>TRBD2|17|TRBV18|TRBJ2-1|.
CASSPLPGLAGSDEQFF
TGTGCCAGCTCACCTCTGCCGGGACTAGCGGGAAGCGATGAGCAGTTCTTC
>TRBD1|14|TRBV6-5|TRBJ1-1|.
CASSRGLTNTEAFF
TGTGCCAGCAGTAGGGGGCTCACGAACACTGAAGCTTTCTTT
>TRBD1|15|TRBV6-6|TRBJ2-1|.
CASTSGQGEFNEQFF
TGTGCCAGCACCTCCGGACAGGGGGAGTTCAATGAGCAGTTCTTC
>TRBD2|15|TRBV4-1|TRBJ2-3|few
CASSQWGGGTDTQYF
TGCGCCAGCAGCCAGTGGGGAGGGGGCACAGATACGCAGTATTTT
>.|14|TRBV18|TRBJ2-7|.
CASSQGDVFHEQYF
TGTGCCAGCTCACAGGGGGACGTCTTCCACGAGCAGTACTTC
>.|13|TRBV28|TRBJ2-7|.
CASSFPRDHEQYF
TGTGCCAGCAGTTTCCCCAGGGACCACGAGCAGTACTTC
>.|13|TRBV6-5|TRBJ1-5|few
CASSYGQSTSQHF
TGTGCCAGCAGTTACGGTCAGAGTACCAGCCAGCATTTT
>.|15|TRBV6-5|TRBJ1-2|.
CASSYSFSAPYGYTF
TGTGCCAGCAGTTACTCGTTTTCAGCTCCCTATGGCTACACCTTC
>.|17|TRBV5-1|TRBJ2-1|.
CASSLLHPGDSNNEQFF
TGCGCCAGCAGCTTGCTTCATCCGGGAGACTCAAACAATGAGCAGTTCTTC
>TRBD2|15|TRBV30|TRBJ2-5|.
CAWSEPPDGGKTQYF
TGTGCCTGGAGTGAACCCCCGGACGGGGGGAAGACCCAGTACTTC
>.|15|TRBV5-1|TRBJ2-5|.
CASSLTRGEQETQYF
TGCGCCAGCAGCTTGACCCGAGGGGAGCAAGAGACCCAGTACTTC
>.|15|TRBV7-9|TRBJ2-3|.
CASSLSSGITDTQYF
TGTGCCAGCAGCTTAAGCAGCGGAATCACAGATACGCAGTATTTT
>TRBD2|16|TRBV11-1|TRBJ2-1|.
CASSDGDGRANNEQFF
TGTGCCAGCAGCGACGGGGACGGGAGGGCTAACAATGAGCAGTTCTTC
>.|16|TRBV7-6|TRBJ2-2|once
CASSLGSGPYTGELFF
TGTGCCAGCAGCTTAGGAAGCGGCCCCTACACCGGGGAGCTGTTTTTT
>.|13|TRBV5-1|TRBJ1-2|many
CASSLFGSGGYTF
TGCGCCAGCAGCTTGTTTGGGAGCGGTGGCTACACCTTC
>.|20|TRBV21-1|TRBJ2-7|.
CASSKCLRDRGRSGFYEQYF
TGTGCCAGCAGCAAATGCCTCCGGGACAGAGGTCGATCAGGGTTCTACGAGCAGTACTTC